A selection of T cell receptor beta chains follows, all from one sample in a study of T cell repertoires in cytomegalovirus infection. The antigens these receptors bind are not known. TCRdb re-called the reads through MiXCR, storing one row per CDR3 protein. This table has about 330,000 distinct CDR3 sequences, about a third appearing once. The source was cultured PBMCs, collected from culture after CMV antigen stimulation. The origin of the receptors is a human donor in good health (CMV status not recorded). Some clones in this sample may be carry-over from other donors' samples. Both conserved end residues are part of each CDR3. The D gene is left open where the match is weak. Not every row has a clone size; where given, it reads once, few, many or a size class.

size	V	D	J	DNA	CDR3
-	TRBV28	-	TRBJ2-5	TGTGCCAGCACTATAAGACTAGGCCAAGAGACCCAGTACTTC	CASTIRLGQETQYF
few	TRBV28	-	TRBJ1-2	TGTGCCAGCAGTACGACCCCGGAGAGCGGCTATGGCTACACCTTC	CASSTTPESGYGYTF
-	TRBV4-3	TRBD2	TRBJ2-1	TGCGCCAGCAGCCACACTAGCGGGAGTTCGAGAAATGAGCAGTTCTTC	CASSHTSGSSRNEQFF
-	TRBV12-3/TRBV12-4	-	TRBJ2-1	TGTGCCAGCAGCCCCACGGGCGGAAGCTCCTACAATGAGCAGTTCTTC	CASSPTGGSSYNEQFF
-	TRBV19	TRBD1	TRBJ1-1	TGTGCCAGTAGTATCGGACAGGAGAACACTGAAGCTTTCTTT	CASSIGQENTEAFF
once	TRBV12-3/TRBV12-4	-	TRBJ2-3	TGTGCCAGCAGTCATGCCTCTTACACAGATACGCAGTATTTT	CASSHASYTDTQYF
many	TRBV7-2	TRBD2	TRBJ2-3	TGTGCCAGCAGCCTGCGCGGGGGAGATACGCAGTATTTT	CASSLRGGDTQYF
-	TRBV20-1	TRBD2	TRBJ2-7	TGCAGTGCTGGAACTATAGCGGGAACCTACGAGCAGTACTTC	CSAGTIAGTYEQYF
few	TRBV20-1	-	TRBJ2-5	TGCAGTGCTAGTCCGCTAGCGCAAAATAAACTCCAAGAGACCCAGTACTTC	CSASPLAQNKLQETQYF
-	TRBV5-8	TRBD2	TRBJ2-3	TGTGCCAGCAGCTTGTGGCGGGGGGACACAGATACGCAGTATTTT	CASSLWRGDTDTQYF
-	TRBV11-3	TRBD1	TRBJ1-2	TGTGCCAGCAGCAGTAGATTGGGACAGGCCTATGGCTACACCTTC	CASSSRLGQAYGYTF
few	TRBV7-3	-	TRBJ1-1	TGTGCCAGCAGCTTAGGACCTCAAAACACTGAAGCTTTCTTT	CASSLGPQNTEAFF
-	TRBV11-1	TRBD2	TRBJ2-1	TGTGCCAGCAGCTCTCAAACGGGAGGGAGCAGGAGGAATGAGCAGTTCTTC	CASSSQTGGSRRNEQFF
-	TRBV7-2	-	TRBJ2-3	TGTGCCAGCAGCTTAAGGACTGTGCAGTATTTT	CASSLRTVQYF
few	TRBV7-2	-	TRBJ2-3	TGTGCCAGCAGCGTAACTGGGAGACTTAGGGCAGATACGCAGTATTTT	CASSVTGRLRADTQYF
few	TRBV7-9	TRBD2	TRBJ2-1	TGTGCCGACGGGAAGCTAGCGGGAGATAATGAGCAGTTCTTC	CADGKLAGDNEQFF
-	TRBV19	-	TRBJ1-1	TGTGCCAGTAGTATTCGGGGGCTTCGGGGAACTGAAGCTTTCTTT	CASSIRGLRGTEAFF
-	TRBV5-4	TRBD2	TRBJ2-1	TGTGCCAGCAGCTTGTCCGGCGGGAGGGCCTTCAATGAGCAGTTCTTC	CASSLSGGRAFNEQFF
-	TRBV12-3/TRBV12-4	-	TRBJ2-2	TGTGCCAGCAGTCTACACGTGAACACCGGGGAGCTGTTTTTT	CASSLHVNTGELFF
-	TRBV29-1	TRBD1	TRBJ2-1	TGCAGCGTAGGACAGGGGGGTAACAATGAGCAGTTCTTC	CSVGQGGNNEQFF
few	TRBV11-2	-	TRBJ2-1	TGTGCCAGCAGCCGCCGAGGCCCCCCTTACAATGAGCAGTTCTTC	CASSRRGPPYNEQFF
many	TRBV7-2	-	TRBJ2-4	TGTGCCAGCAGCTTAGATCCCGGCACCGTGTACAAAAACATTCAGTACTTC	CASSLDPGTVYKNIQYF
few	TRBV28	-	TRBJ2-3	TGTGCCAGCAGCCTAACGGTGGGGGGCGGCACAGATACGCAGTATTTT	CASSLTVGGGTDTQYF
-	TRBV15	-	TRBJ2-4	TGTGCCACCAGCATCGAACAGGGAAGGGAAAACATTCAGTACTTC	CATSIEQGRENIQYF
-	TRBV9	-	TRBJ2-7	TGTGCCAGCAGCGTAGAGGGTAGCTCCTACGAGCAGTACTTC	CASSVEGSSYEQYF
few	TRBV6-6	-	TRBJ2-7	TGTGCCAGCAGTTACGAGGAAGGGTCCTACGAGCAGTACTTC	CASSYEEGSYEQYF
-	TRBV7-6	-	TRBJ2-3	TGTGCCAGCAGTCAAGAGGCCGGGGGTACGCAGTATTTT	CASSQEAGGTQYF
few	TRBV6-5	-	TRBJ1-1	TGTGCCAGCAGTTACGAGTTCTCAGGGGTGACTGAAGCTTTCTTT	CASSYEFSGVTEAFF
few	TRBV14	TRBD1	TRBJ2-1	TGTGCCAGCAGCCACACGGGACAGGTGCTCTTCGGCAATGAGCAGTTCTTC	CASSHTGQVLFGNEQFF
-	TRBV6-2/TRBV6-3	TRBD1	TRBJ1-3	TGTGCCAGCAGTTACGGGACAGCAGACTTCTCTGGAAACACCATATATTTT	CASSYGTADFSGNTIYF
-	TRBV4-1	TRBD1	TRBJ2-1	TGCGCCAGCAGCGACGGACAGGCTGCTCCTAACAATGAGCAGTTCTTC	CASSDGQAAPNNEQFF
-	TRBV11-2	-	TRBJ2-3	TGTGCCAGCAGCCCCCGGGTACGTTCAGATACGCAGTATTTT	CASSPRVRSDTQYF
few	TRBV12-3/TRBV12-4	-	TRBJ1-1	TGTGCCAGCAGTCCCCCAGCGGGCTCCAACACTGAAGCTTTCTTT	CASSPPAGSNTEAFF
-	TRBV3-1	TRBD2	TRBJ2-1	TGTGCCAGCAGCACCCTAGCGGGAGACTACAATGAGCAGTTCTTC	CASSTLAGDYNEQFF
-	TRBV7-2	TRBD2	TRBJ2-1	TGTGCCAGCAGCTTAGTGGGCGGGCGGGGGGGTGGGGTCTTC	CASSLVGGRGGGVF
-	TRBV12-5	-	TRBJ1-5	TGTGCTAGTGGTTCAAGGGCCAATCAGCCCCAGCATTTT	CASGSRANQPQHF
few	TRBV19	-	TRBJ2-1	TGTGCCAGTAGAGGCGGGATGAGTGAGCAGTTCTTC	CASRGGMSEQFF
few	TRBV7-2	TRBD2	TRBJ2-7	TGTGCCAGCAGCCCCTATGGGCTAGCGGGAGCCGACGAGCAGTACTTC	CASSPYGLAGADEQYF
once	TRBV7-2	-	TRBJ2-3	TGTGCCAGCAGCCACGACAGGACAGATACGCAGTATTTT	CASSHDRTDTQYF
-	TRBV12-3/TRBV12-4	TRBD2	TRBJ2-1	TGTGCATCGGGACTAGCGGATCTAATCTCCAACAATGAGCAGTTCTTC	CASGLADLISNNEQFF
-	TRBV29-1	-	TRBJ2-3	TGCAGCGTTGAAGTCGCAGATACGCAGTATTTT	CSVEVADTQYF
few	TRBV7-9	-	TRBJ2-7	TGTGCCAGCAGCTCCCCCTTGGCGGCCGAGCAGTACTTC	CASSSPLAAEQYF
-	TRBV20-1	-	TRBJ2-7	TGCAGTGCCTCAAGCCCCGGGGGTTGGCACGAGCAGTACTTC	CSASSPGGWHEQYF
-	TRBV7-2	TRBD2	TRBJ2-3	TGTGCCAGCAGCTTAAGCGGGAGGCCGCAGTATTTT	CASSLSGRPQYF
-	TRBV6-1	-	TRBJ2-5	TGTGCCAGCAGTTACGCAATTGGGCTTAAAGAGACCCAGTACTTC	CASSYAIGLKETQYF
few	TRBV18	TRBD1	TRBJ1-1	TGTGCCAGCTCAACAGGGGGCGCGGGATGGACTGAAGCTTTCTTT	CASSTGGAGWTEAFF